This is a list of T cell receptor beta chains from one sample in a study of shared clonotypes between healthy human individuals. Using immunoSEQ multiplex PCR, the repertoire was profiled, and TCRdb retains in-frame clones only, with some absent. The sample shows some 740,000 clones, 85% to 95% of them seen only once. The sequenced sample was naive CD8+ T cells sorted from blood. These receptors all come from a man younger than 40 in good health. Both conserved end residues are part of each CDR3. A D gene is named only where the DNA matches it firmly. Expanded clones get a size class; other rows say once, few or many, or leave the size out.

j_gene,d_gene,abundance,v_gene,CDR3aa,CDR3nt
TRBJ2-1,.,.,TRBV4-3,CASSQEGSRGSNEQFF,TGCGCCAGCAGCCAAGAGGGTAGTCGGGGTAGCAATGAGCAGTTCTTC
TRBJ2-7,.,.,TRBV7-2,CASSTSSGSYEQYF,TGTGCCAGCAGCACCTCCAGCGGCTCCTACGAGCAGTACTTC
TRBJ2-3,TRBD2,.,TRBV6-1,CASSPGTSDTDTQYF,TGTGCCAGCAGTCCCGGGACTAGCGACACAGATACGCAGTATTTT
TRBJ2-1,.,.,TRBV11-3,CASSSNPLANYNEQFF,TGTGCCAGCAGCTCGAACCCACTAGCCAACTACAATGAGCAGTTCTTC
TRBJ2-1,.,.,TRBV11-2,CASSLDHNEQFF,TGTGCCAGCAGCTTAGACCACAATGAGCAGTTCTTC
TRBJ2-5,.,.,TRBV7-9,CASSLSTGGYQETQYF,TGTGCCAGCAGCTTATCAACGGGTGGGTACCAAGAGACCCAGTACTTC
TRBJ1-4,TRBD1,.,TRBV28,CASSTRAGTANEKLFF,TGTGCCAGCAGTACCCGTGCCGGGACAGCTAATGAAAAACTGTTTTTT
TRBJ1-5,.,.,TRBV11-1,CASSSDSGSNQPQHF,TGTGCCAGCAGCTCGGACAGTGGCAGCAATCAGCCCCAGCATTTT
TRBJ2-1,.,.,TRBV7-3,CASSSPLPQRSHNEQFF,TGTGCCAGCAGCTCCCCTCTTCCACAGCGGAGTCACAATGAGCAGTTCTTC
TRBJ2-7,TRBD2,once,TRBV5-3,CARSFRAGVGEQYF,TGTGCCAGAAGCTTTCGTGCGGGGGTTGGCGAGCAGTACTTC